The 20 T cell receptor beta chains given below trace back to one sample, sequenced in a study of OX40 agonist ivuxolimab in advanced cancers. Sequencing was performed with immunoSEQ multiplex PCR; in TCRdb, only in-frame clones are kept and a portion is missing. The data hold under 95,000 clones, with about 82% observed a single time. The specimen was CD4+ or CD8+ T cells sorted from blood, collected in a trial of the OX40 agonist ivuxolimab. Source of these receptors: an adult with an advanced solid tumor such as melanoma, head and neck, liver or kidney cancer.

The rearrangement joins TRBV29-1 to TRBJ2-3; D is uncertain. This CDR3 comprises 12 residues. CDR1 and CDR2 from the germline V gene are SQVTM and ANQGSEA. V lost 6 bases, J lost 0 bases, and 7 bases lay in between. The CDR3 is CSVPFSTDTQYF. The CDR3 DNA sequence: TGCAGCGTCCCTTTCAGCACAGATACGCAGTATTTT.

This sequence joins TRBV2 and TRBJ2-1; D may be TRBD1 or TRBD2 (6 bases each). Germline lookup yields CDR1 SNHLY and CDR2 FYNNEI. This CDR3 contains 15 residues. The V end was cut by 7 bases, the J end by 4 bases, with 17 bases between. The chain's CDR3 is CASIERGVRYNEQFF. The CDR3 nucleotides are TGTGCCAGCATCGAAAGGGGGGTAAGGTACAATGAGCAGTTCTTC.

This clone was observed a single time. The rearrangement uses TRBV7-9 and TRBJ1-4, with D maybe TRBD1 (5 bases). V was clipped by 8 bases and J by 7 bases, with 14 bases between them. The CDR3 totals 13 residues. Looked up from germline, CDR1 is SEHNR and CDR2 is FQNEAQ (reference sequence). The CDR3 sequence is CASCRAGGEKLFF. As DNA, the CDR3 is TGTGCCAGCTGCCGGGCCGGGGGTGAAAAACTGTTTTTT.

The table lists this clone with a count of one. V gene TRBV30 combines with J gene TRBJ1-3; 7 bases are a match to TRBD1. The V gene's germline CDR1 is GTSNPN and CDR2 SVGIG (reference sequence). Trimming took 4 bases from V and 7 from J; bases not matched to a gene: 7. This CDR3 comprises 13 residues. As DNA, the CDR3 is TGTGCCTGGACGACAGGGCCCGGGAACACCATATATTTT. It yields the protein CAWTTGPGNTIYF.

This chain joins TRBV5-1 and TRBJ2-1; a weak D match, TRBD2 (6 bases). The germline V gene encodes CDR1 SGHRS and CDR2 YFSETQ. The V end was cut by 5 bases, the J end by 8 bases, with 20 bases between. The CDR3 consists of 15 residues. CDR3 sequence reads: CASRAGLALQYEQFF. CDR3 DNA sequence: TGCGCCAGCAGGGCGGGTCTAGCGCTCCAATATGAGCAGTTCTTC.

Notes on this clone: One junction end disagrees with the germline gene, perhaps due to a read error. The rearrangement uses TRBV11-2 and TRBJ2-7; TRBD2 agrees at 8 bases. CDR1 is SGHAT, CDR2 FQNNGV, per germline. This CDR3 region has 13 residues. The CDR3 bases are TGTGCCAGCAGCTTAGCCCCGACTAGCGATACATCCTTC. Translated: CASSLAPTSDTSF.

The chain employs TRBV5-5 and TRBJ1-3, with D tentatively TRBD1 (6 bases). The CDR3 runs 16 residues. CDR1 is SGHKS and CDR2 is YYEKEE in the germline V gene (reference sequence). V lost 0 bases to trimming and J lost 2 bases, with 12 bases between them. This CDR3 is CASSLVVGGPGNTIYF. The DNA for the CDR3 is TGTGCCAGCAGCTTGGTCGTAGGGGGGCCTGGAAACACCATATATTTT.

This clone came up once. The V and J genes are TRBV2 and TRBJ2-1, with D possibly TRBD2 on 5 matching bases. The CDR3 contains 11 residues. Germline CDR1 is SNHLY and CDR2 is FYNNEI. The ends were cut back, 6 bases at V and 10 bases at J, with 10 bases in the middle. CDR3 bases: TGTGCCAGCAGGTACCGAGGGGAGCAGTTCTTC. Residues: CASRYRGEQFF.

V gene TRBV27 combines with J gene TRBJ1-1; no reliable D call. Trimming took 1 base from V and 1 from J, leaving 7 bases between them. The CDR3 has 14 residues. CDR1 is MNHEY, CDR2 SMNVEV, per germline (reference sequence). The CDR3 bases are TGTGCCAGCAGTTTATTAGCGCCGAACACTGAAGCTTTCTTT. It translates to CASSLLAPNTEAFF.

The chain combines TRBV11-2 with TRBJ2-7; no firm D call. V lost 0 bases, J lost 4 bases, and 4 bases lay in between. Germline V lookup: CDR1 SGHAT, CDR2 FQNNGV. The CDR3 contains 12 residues. The DNA of the CDR3 is TGTGCCAGCAGCTTAGACAGATACGAGCAGTACTTC. This gives the protein CASSLDRYEQYF.

In this sample, this clone turned up once. The chain links TRBV30 to TRBJ1-2, with a possible D match to TRBD1 (5 bases). Trimming took off 4 bases at V and 4 bases at J, with 10 bases between the two ends. This CDR3 region has 12 residues. Looked up from germline, CDR1 is GTSNPN and CDR2 is SVGIG (reference sequence). In DNA form, the CDR3 reads TGTGCCTGGATTTGGGGGGTCTATGGCTACACCTTC. As protein: CAWIWGVYGYTF.

The chain combines TRBV5-5 with TRBJ2-2, with 10 bases that match TRBD2. With 0 bases clipped from V and 5 bases from J, the junction kept 7 bases outside the gene matches. The V gene's germline CDR1 is SGHKS and CDR2 YYEKEE (reference sequence). The CDR3 is 17 residues long. DNA of the CDR3: TGTGCCAGCAGCTTGGCCGGGACTAGCGTTAGGACCGGGGAGCTGTTTTTT. Protein: CASSLAGTSVRTGELFF.

The chain employs TRBV10-3 and TRBJ1-1; D might be TRBD1 (5 bases). This CDR3 has 14 residues. Germline CDR1 and CDR2: ENHRY and SYGVKD. V lost 3 bases to trimming and J lost 0 bases, with 8 bases between them. The CDR3 region has the DNA TGTGCCATCAGTGACAGGGCCATGAACACTGAAGCTTTCTTT. Protein: CAISDRAMNTEAFF.

The chain uses TRBV18 and TRBJ1-1; the D gene is possibly TRBD1 (6 bases). V shed 2 bases and J shed 4 bases, with 14 bases lying between them. The CDR3 length is 15 residues. Per the germline V gene, CDR1 is KGHSH and CDR2 is LQKENI. This chain's CDR3 is CASSPNPDSRTEAFF. For the CDR3, the DNA is TGTGCCAGCTCACCAAACCCGGACAGCCGCACTGAAGCTTTCTTT.

This clone was observed a few times. The rearrangement joins TRBV30 to TRBJ2-7; the match to TRBD1 covers 7 bases. Trimming took 2 bases from V and 9 from J; bases not matched to a gene: 7. The CDR3 is made up of 12 amino acids. Germline V gene data show CDR1 as GTSNPN and CDR2 as SVGIG (reference sequence). In DNA form, the CDR3 reads TGTGCCTGGAGTAAGGACAGGCCTTCGCAGTACTTC. This codes for CAWSKDRPSQYF.

The V and J genes are TRBV9 and TRBJ2-7; a possible D gene is TRBD2 (6 bases). The CDR3 spans 15 residues. From germline, CDR1 is SGDLS and CDR2 YYNGEE. V was pared by 7 bases and J by 0 bases, with 17 bases between. CDR3 sequence reads: CASGPTLSGSYEQYF. In nucleotides, the CDR3 is TGTGCCAGCGGCCCAACACTTAGCGGCTCCTACGAGCAGTACTTC.

The gene calls are TRBV13 and TRBJ2-4; possibly TRBD1 for D (8 bases). Trimming stripped 5 bases from V and 8 bases from J, with 13 bases between. The CDR3 runs to 13 residues. CDR1 and CDR2 (germline): PRHDT, FYEKMQ (reference sequence). CDR3 sequence (DNA): TGTGCCAGCAGCCGGACAGGGAGGGACATTCAGTACTTC. It codes for CASSRTGRDIQYF.

The chain couples TRBV18 to TRBJ1-1; no reliable D call. V lost 2 bases to trimming and J lost 0 bases, with 4 bases between them. The CDR3 runs to 13 residues. Germline CDR1 is KGHSH and CDR2 is LQKENI. This CDR3 reads CASSPALNTEAFF. The DNA for the CDR3 is TGTGCCAGCTCACCAGCGCTGAACACTGAAGCTTTCTTT.

The chain employs TRBV7-3 and TRBJ1-1, with D unclear. The CDR3 is 14 residues long. V lost 4 bases and J 0 bases, leaving 9 bases between the germline ends. The V gene's germline CDR1 is SGHTA and CDR2 FQGTGA. This CDR3 is CASSSSTMNTEAFF. The CDR3 DNA reads as TGTGCCAGCAGCTCCTCAACCATGAACACTGAAGCTTTCTTT.

This clone was detected a few times. The V call is TRBV6-5, the J call TRBJ2-2; D unclear. Germline-derived CDR1 and CDR2 are MNHEY and SVGAGI. The V and J ends lost 6 bases and 7 bases respectively, with 9 bases between them. CDR3 length: 12 amino acids. CDR3 nucleotides: TGTGCCAGCAGCCCTCGAGACGGGGAGCTGTTTTTT. This translates into CASSPRDGELFF.